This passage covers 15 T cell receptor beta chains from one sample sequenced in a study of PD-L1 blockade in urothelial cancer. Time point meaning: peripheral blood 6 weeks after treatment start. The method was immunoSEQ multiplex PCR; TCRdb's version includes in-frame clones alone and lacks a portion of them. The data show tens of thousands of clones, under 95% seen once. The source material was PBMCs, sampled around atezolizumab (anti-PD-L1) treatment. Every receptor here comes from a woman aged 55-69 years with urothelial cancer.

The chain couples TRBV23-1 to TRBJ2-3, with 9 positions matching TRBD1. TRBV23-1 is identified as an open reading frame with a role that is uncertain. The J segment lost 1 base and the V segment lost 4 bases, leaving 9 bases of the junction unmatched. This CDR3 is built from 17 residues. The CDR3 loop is CASSPLDRDRGTDTQYF. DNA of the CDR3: TGCGCCAGCAGTCCACTTGACCGGGACAGGGGCACAGATACGCAGTATTTT.

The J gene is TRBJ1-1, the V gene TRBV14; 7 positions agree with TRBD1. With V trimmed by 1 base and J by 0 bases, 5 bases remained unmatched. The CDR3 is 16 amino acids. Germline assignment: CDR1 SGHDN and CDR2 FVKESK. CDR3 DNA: TGTGCCAGCAGCCAAGTTTCAGGGGGGATGAACACTGAAGCTTTCTTT. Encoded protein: CASSQVSGGMNTEAFF.

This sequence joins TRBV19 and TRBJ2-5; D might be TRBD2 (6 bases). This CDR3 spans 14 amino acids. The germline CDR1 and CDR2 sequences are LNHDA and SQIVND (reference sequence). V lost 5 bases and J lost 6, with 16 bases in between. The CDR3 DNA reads TGTGCCAGTAGTCCTCCCGGGGGTCTGAAGACCCAGTACTTC. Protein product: CASSPPGGLKTQYF.

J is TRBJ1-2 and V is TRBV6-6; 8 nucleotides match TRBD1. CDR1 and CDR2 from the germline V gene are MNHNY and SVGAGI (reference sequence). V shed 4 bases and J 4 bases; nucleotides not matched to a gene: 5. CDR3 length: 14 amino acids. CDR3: CASSSTGGVYGYTF. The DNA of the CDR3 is TGTGCCAGCAGTTCTACAGGGGGGGTCTATGGCTACACCTTC.

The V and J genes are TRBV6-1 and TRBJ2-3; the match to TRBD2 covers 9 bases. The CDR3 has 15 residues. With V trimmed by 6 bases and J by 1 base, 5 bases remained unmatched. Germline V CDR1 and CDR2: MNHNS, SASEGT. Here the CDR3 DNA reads TGTGCCAGCAGGGATAGCGGGAGTGGCACAGATACGCAGTATTTT. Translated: CASRDSGSGTDTQYF.

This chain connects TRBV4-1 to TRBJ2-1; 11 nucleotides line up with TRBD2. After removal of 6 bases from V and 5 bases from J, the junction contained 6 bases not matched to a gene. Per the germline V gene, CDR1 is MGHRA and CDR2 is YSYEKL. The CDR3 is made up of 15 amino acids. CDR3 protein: CASRPGTSGNNEQFF. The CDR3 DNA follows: TGCGCCAGCAGGCCCGGGACTAGCGGAAACAATGAGCAGTTCTTC.

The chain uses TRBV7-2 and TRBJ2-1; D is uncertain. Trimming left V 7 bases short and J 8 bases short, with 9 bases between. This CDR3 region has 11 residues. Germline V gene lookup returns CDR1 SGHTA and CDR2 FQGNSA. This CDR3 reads CASTLVDEQFF. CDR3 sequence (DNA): TGTGCCAGCACCCTCGTAGATGAGCAGTTCTTC.

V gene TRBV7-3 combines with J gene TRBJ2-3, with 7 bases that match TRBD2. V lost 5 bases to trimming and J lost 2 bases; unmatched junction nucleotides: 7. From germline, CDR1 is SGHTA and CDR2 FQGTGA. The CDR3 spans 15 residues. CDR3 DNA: TGTGCCAGCAGCGCAAGCGGGGCGCACACAGATACGCAGTATTTT. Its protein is CASSASGAHTDTQYF.

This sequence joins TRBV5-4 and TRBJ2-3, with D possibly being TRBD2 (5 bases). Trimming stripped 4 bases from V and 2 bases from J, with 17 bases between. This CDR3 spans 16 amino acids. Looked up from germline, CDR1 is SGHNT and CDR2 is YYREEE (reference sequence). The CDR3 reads CASSPPKTGFTDTQYF. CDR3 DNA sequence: TGTGCCAGCAGCCCACCGAAAACGGGGTTCACAGATACGCAGTATTTT.

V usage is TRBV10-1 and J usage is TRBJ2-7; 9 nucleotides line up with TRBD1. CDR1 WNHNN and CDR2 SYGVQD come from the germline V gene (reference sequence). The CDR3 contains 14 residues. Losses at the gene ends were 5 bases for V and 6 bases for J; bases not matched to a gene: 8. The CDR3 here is CASSRKDRGSEQYF. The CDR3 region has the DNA TGCGCCAGCAGTAGGAAGGACAGGGGAAGCGAGCAGTACTTC.

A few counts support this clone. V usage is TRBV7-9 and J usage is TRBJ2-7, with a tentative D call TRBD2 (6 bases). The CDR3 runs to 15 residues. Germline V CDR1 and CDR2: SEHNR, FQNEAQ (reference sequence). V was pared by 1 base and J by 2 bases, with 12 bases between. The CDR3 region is CASSLGGDPPYEQYF. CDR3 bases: TGTGCCAGCAGCTTAGGGGGGGACCCTCCCTACGAGCAGTACTTC.

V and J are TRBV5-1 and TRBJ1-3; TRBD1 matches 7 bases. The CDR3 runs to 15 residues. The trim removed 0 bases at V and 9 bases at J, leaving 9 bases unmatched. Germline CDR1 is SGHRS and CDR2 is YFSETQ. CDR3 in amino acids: CASSLGQGPGATIYF. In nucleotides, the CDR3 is TGCGCCAGCAGCTTGGGACAGGGACCCGGTGCCACCATATATTTT.

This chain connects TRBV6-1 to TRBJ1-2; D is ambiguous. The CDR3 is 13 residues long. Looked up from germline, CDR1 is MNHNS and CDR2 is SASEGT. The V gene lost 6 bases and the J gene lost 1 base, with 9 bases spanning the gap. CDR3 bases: TGTGCCAGCAGGGAGCGGATTAACTATGGCTACACCTTC. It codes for CASRERINYGYTF.

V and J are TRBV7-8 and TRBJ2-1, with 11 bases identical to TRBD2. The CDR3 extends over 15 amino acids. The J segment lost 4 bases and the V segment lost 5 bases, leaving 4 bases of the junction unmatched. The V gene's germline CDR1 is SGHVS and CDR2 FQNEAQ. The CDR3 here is CASSMLAGGYNEQFF. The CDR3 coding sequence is TGTGCCAGCAGCATGCTAGCGGGGGGATACAATGAGCAGTTCTTC. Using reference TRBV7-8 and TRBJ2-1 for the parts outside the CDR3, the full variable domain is GAGVSQSPRYKVAKRGQDVALRCDPISGHVSLFWYQQALGQGPEFLTYFQNEAQLDKSGLPSDRFFAERPEGSVSTLKIQRTQQEDSAVYLCASSMLAGGYNEQFFGPGTRLTVL.

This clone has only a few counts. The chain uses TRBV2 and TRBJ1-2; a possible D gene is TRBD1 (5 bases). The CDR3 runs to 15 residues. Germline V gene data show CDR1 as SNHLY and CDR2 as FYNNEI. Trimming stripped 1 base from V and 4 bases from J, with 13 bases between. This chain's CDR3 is CASSEGGGRGYGYTF. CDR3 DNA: TGTGCCAGCAGTGAAGGCGGGGGTCGAGGCTATGGCTACACCTTC.